This T cell receptor (beta chain) is from a study of blood T cell repertoires in COVID-19. The germline CDR1 and CDR2 sequences are GTSNPN and SVGIG (reference sequence). The CDR3 covers 13 residues. V was clipped by 1 base and J by 6 bases, with 12 bases between them. In the study's own analysis: Reference gene primer amplification yielded estimated nucleated cell counts. Assay: immunoSEQ multiplex PCR; the TCRdb copy retains only in-frame clones and omits some. V and J calls and clone size are given by that table; D and trimming were obtained from the DNA. The sample carries some 150,000 clones, around four fifths recorded once.

The sample comprised PBMCs or T cells enriched from blood (not recorded which). This TCR was sampled from a woman in her 40s who had recovered from COVID-19. The genes are TRBV30 and TRBJ1-2; D ambiguous. CDR3 sequence reads: CAWSGLKSNGYTF. In DNA, the CDR3 is TGTGCCTGGAGTGGCCTGAAGTCTAATGGCTACACCTTC.